Listed here are 26 T cell receptor beta chains from one sample, sequenced in a study of molecular identifiers for immune sequencing clone quantification. TCRdb re-analysed the PCR reads in MiXCR, keeping a single row per CDR3 protein. The table shows 50,000 to 75,000 distinct CDR3 sequences, with under 20% occurring only once. Input material: naive CD8+ T cells from blood, with Jurkat cell RNA spiked in. Subset given: FACS-sorted CD8+CD4-CCR7+CD45RA+ naive T cells. These receptors were collected from a human donor in good health. Some libraries in this study had Jurkat cell RNA spiked in.

This clonotype has at least ten counts. The V gene is TRBV27, the J gene TRBJ2-7; TRBD1 or TRBD2 may be the D gene (6 bases each). The CDR3 runs to 14 residues. The germline V gene has CDR1 MNHEY and CDR2 SMNVEV (reference sequence). Trimming took 1 base from V and 7 from J, leaving 14 bases between them. CDR3 nucleotide sequence: TGTGCCAGCAGTTTATTTTCGGGGGCTGGAGAGCAGTACTTC. Encoded protein: CASSLFSGAGEQYF.

As regards this clonotype: A much larger clonotype is one base distant, so this may be a read error. V usage is TRBV3-1 and J usage is TRBJ1-1; D might be TRBD1 (5 bases). CDR1 and CDR2 from the germline V gene are LGHDT and YNNKEL (reference sequence). The CDR3 runs 15 residues. The CDR3 DNA follows: TGTGCCATCAGCCAAGATGGGGCGGAGGCCCCAGGAGCTTTCTTT. Translated: CAISQDGAEAPGAFF.

The rearrangement links TRBV29-1 to TRBJ2-2; D could derive from TRBD1 or TRBD2 (5 bases each). Trimming left V 7 bases short and J 7 bases short, with 10 bases between. Germline V lookup: CDR1 SQVTM, CDR2 ANQGSEA. CDR3 length: 11 residues. The CDR3 DNA sequence: TGCAGCGCCTGGGACGGCGGGGAGCTGTTTTTT. This gives the protein CSAWDGGELFF.

This clonotype has ten or more counts. This chain links TRBV4-1 with TRBJ1-5; perhaps TRBD1 as D (5 bases). CDR3 size: 16 residues. Between the trimmed V and J ends, which lost 0 bases and 7 bases, there was a span of 16 bases. From germline, CDR1 is MGHRA and CDR2 YSYEKL. The CDR3 sequence: CASSQEGPGGRQPQHF. DNA for the CDR3: TGCGCCAGCAGCCAAGAAGGACCCGGGGGGAGACAGCCCCAGCATTTT.

This clonotype was seen ten or more times. V is TRBV9 and J is TRBJ2-3; D is unclear. Germline loops: CDR1 SGDLS, CDR2 YYNGEE. The CDR3 is 14 amino acids. Trimming took 0 bases from V and 4 from J, leaving 9 bases between them. CDR3 protein: CASSVASAPDTQYF. In DNA, the CDR3 is TGTGCCAGCAGCGTAGCTTCGGCCCCAGATACGCAGTATTTT.

In the case of this clonotype: At one boundary the junction diverges from the germline segment, which might be a read error. The chain uses TRBV2 and TRBJ1-1, with unresolved D. The germline gives CDR1 SNHLY, CDR2 FYNNEI. The CDR3 loop spans 15 amino acids. CDR3 sequence: CASSKAGPMNTEAFF. CDR3 in DNA: TGTGCCAGCAGTAAAGCCGGGCCTATGAACACTGAAGCTTTCTTT.

This clonotype was counted a few times. The rearrangement links TRBV29-1 to TRBJ2-4, with TRBD2 matching 11 bases. Per germline, CDR1 SQVTM and CDR2 ANQGSEA. Losses at the gene ends were 5 bases for V and 6 bases for J; bases not matched to a gene: 12. The CDR3 consists of 16 residues. CDR3 bases: TGCAGCGTTACCGGGATTAGCGGGAGGGCCGTAAACATTCAGTACTTC. Translating it yields CSVTGISGRAVNIQYF. Variable domain in full (rest from reference TRBV29-1 and TRBJ2-4): SAVISQKPSRDICQRGTSLTIQCQVDSQVTMMFWYRQQPGQSLTLIATANQGSEATYESGFVIDKFPISRPNLTFSTLTVSNMSPEDSSIYLCSVTGISGRAVNIQYFGAGTRLSVL.

This clonotype was found many times. The chain links TRBV2 to TRBJ1-2, with D possibly TRBD1 on 5 matching bases. Trimming took 8 bases from V and 3 from J, leaving 16 bases between them. The CDR3 has 14 amino acids. Germline CDR1 reads SNHLY; CDR2 reads FYNNEI. The CDR3 protein is CASYVPPRDYGYTF. In nucleotides, the CDR3 is TGTGCCAGCTATGTTCCACCCAGGGACTATGGCTACACCTTC.

This chain uses TRBV7-8 with TRBJ1-5, with 7 bases fitting TRBD1. The CDR3 totals 16 residues. V trimming: 5 bases; J trimming: 1 base; junction bases outside the gene matches: 8. Germline V gives CDR1 SGHVS, CDR2 FQNEAQ. In nucleotides, the CDR3 is TGTGCCAGCAGCGCAAGACAGGGATCCAGCAATCAGCCCCAGCATTTT. It yields the protein CASSARQGSSNQPQHF. The variable domain in full, completed from reference TRBV7-8 and TRBJ1-5, reads GAGVSQSPRYKVAKRGQDVALRCDPISGHVSLFWYQQALGQGPEFLTYFQNEAQLDKSGLPSDRFFAERPEGSVSTLKIQRTQQEDSAVYLCASSARQGSSNQPQHFGDGTRLSIL.

This clonotype was seen ten or more times. V is TRBV30 and J is TRBJ2-3, with D maybe TRBD2 (6 bases). The CDR3 contains 20 residues. Germline V gene lookup returns CDR1 GTSNPN and CDR2 SVGIG (reference sequence). V lost 0 bases, J lost 2 bases, and 27 bases lay in between. Here the CDR3 reads CAWSVLSWGRRLRDTDTQYF. CDR3 DNA sequence: TGTGCCTGGAGTGTGCTCAGTTGGGGGAGGAGGTTGCGTGACACAGATACGCAGTATTTT.

Many counts were recorded for this clonotype. The chain is built from TRBV4-1 and TRBJ1-1; the D gene is possibly TRBD1 (6 bases). V shed 3 bases and J shed 0 bases, with 14 bases lying between them. Per germline, CDR1 MGHRA and CDR2 YSYEKL. CDR3 length: 16 amino acids. CDR3: CASSHTSTGMNTEAFF. CDR3 coding DNA: TGCGCCAGCAGCCACACCTCCACAGGGATGAACACTGAAGCTTTCTTT.

This clonotype was seen more than once but under ten times. The V and J genes are TRBV12-3 or TRBV12-4 and TRBJ2-4, with 13 bases identical to TRBD2. J lost 6 bases, V lost 7 bases, and 9 bases had no gene match. The CDR3 contains 16 residues. This CDR3 is CASTTGTSGTLNIQYF. CDR3 DNA: TGTGCCAGCACTACCGGGACTAGCGGGACTTTAAACATTCAGTACTTC.

Points on this clonotype: A much larger clone is a single base away; this may be a read error. J is TRBJ2-7 and V is TRBV12-3 or TRBV12-4, with 8 bases identical to TRBD2. The CDR3 has 14 amino acids. J gave up 3 bases and V 11 bases, and 12 bases lay outside the gene matches. The CDR3, as DNA: TGTGCCGGCACCCCGACTAGCGCGTTCTACGAGCAGTACTTC. Translating gives CAGTPTSAFYEQYF.

About this clonotype itself: The junction shows a germline mismatch at one end, possibly a read error. The J gene is TRBJ2-6, the V gene TRBV4-3; perhaps TRBD1 as D (5 bases). This CDR3 comprises 15 residues. The germline V gene has CDR1 LGHNA and CDR2 YSLEER. CDR3 in amino acids: CASGHDRAGANVLTF. CDR3 in DNA: TGCGCCAGCGGCCACGACAGAGCTGGGGCCAACGTCCTGACTTTC.

A remark on this clonotype: A junction end diverges from the germline sequence, so it may reflect a read error. The V call is TRBV4-1, the J call TRBJ1-5, with 8 nucleotides matching TRBD1. In germline, CDR1 is MGHRA, CDR2 YSYEKL. CDR3 length equals 14 residues. CDR3 region: CASSRQGTNQPQHF. In nucleotides, the CDR3 is TGCGCCAGCAGCCGACAGGGGACCAATCAGCCTCAGCATTTT.

CDR3 loop: CASSFSGIAYEQYF. The CDR3 DNA sequence: TGTGCCAGCAGCTTTAGCGGGATTGCCTACGAGCAGTACTTC. V and J are TRBV7-9 and TRBJ2-7; 8 bases are shared with TRBD2. CDR1 and CDR2 (germline): SEHNR, FQNEAQ (reference sequence). This CDR3 region has 14 residues. The trim removed 3 bases at V and 2 bases at J, leaving 3 bases unmatched.

As concerns this clonotype: A much larger clone differs from this one at a single base, so this may be a read error. The V call is TRBV24-1, the J call TRBJ1-5, with D maybe TRBD1 (6 bases). The CDR3 runs to 13 residues. Trimming took off 9 bases at V and 4 bases at J, with 12 bases between the two ends. Germline CDR1 is KGHDR and CDR2 is SFDVKD. This chain's CDR3 is CATGQDRNQPQHF. CDR3 coding DNA: TGTGCCACCGGCCAAGACAGGAATCAGCCCCAGCATTTT.

This clonotype was counted at least ten times. The J gene is TRBJ1-1, the V gene TRBV28, with D possibly TRBD1 on 6 matching bases. CDR3 length: 15 amino acids. Trimming stripped 2 bases from V and 1 base from J, with 11 bases between. CDR1 is MDHEN and CDR2 is SYDVKM in the germline V gene. The CDR3, as DNA: TGTGCCAGCAGTTTAGAGGCAGGGGCGAACACTGAAGCTTTCTTT. It translates to CASSLEAGANTEAFF.

This clonotype was detected only once. A read error may explain this, as a much larger clone is one base away. V and J are TRBV6-6 and TRBJ1-2; 8 bases map to TRBD1. V lost 5 bases to trimming and J lost 3 bases; unmatched junction nucleotides: 5. Per the germline V gene, CDR1 is MNHNY and CDR2 is SVGAGI (reference sequence). The CDR3 consists of 14 residues. This CDR3 reads CASSPNRGYYGYTF. The CDR3 DNA follows: TGTGCCAGCAGTCCGAACAGGGGGTACTATGGCTACACCTTC.

This clonotype was observed at least ten times. The rearrangement links TRBV4-1 to TRBJ1-5, with a tentative D call TRBD1 (5 bases). The CDR3 extends over 15 amino acids. V was trimmed by 0 bases and J by 7 bases, leaving 13 bases between them. The germline V gene encodes CDR1 MGHRA and CDR2 YSYEKL. This CDR3 is CASSQESTWGQPQHF. The DNA for the CDR3 is TGCGCCAGCAGCCAAGAATCCACTTGGGGGCAGCCCCAGCATTTT.

This clonotype was picked up many times. CDR3 coding DNA: TGTGCCAGCAGCTTAGGGGAACAGCGGGAAAAACTGTTTTTT. It yields the protein CASSLGEQREKLFF. The chain couples TRBV7-9 to TRBJ1-4; D ambiguous. V was pared by 1 base and J by 8 bases, with 11 bases between. CDR1 is SEHNR, CDR2 FQNEAQ, per germline (reference sequence). The CDR3 runs to 14 residues.

In its sample, this clonotype was seen many times. The chain is built from TRBV5-1 and TRBJ2-1; 9 nucleotides match TRBD1. The CDR3 is made up of 15 amino acids. From germline, CDR1 is SGHRS and CDR2 YFSETQ. V gave up 4 bases and J gave up 2 bases; unmatched junction bases: 4. The CDR3 coding sequence is TGCGCCAGCAGCGGGGACAGGGAGGCCTACAATGAGCAGTTCTTC. This translates into CASSGDREAYNEQFF. The whole variable domain, remainder taken from reference TRBV5-1 and TRBJ2-1, is KAGVTQTPRYLIKTRGQQVTLSCSPISGHRSVSWYQQTPGQGLQFLFEYFSETQRNKGNFPGRFSGRQFSNSRSEMNVSTLELGDSALYLCASSGDREAYNEQFFGPGTRLTVL.

This clonotype turned up a few times. This chain connects TRBV7-9 to TRBJ2-2, with a possible D match to TRBD2 (7 bases). Trimming pared 11 bases from V and 5 bases from J, leaving 15 bases between. Germline V gene sequence: CDR1 SEHNR, CDR2 FQNEAQ (reference sequence). CDR3 length equals 13 residues. CDR3 DNA sequence: TGTGCCTCAGAGGGGGGGCCTACCGGGGAGCTGTTTTTT. It specifies CASEGGPTGELFF.

Worth noting for this clonotype: A much larger clone lies one base from this, so it may be a read error. The gene calls are TRBV27 and TRBJ1-1, with 8 bases matching TRBD1. Per germline, CDR1 MNHEY and CDR2 SMNVEV (reference sequence). This CDR3 contains 14 residues. Written as DNA, the CDR3 is TGTGCCAGCAGAGAGACAGGGGATCACACTGGAGCTTTCTTT. As protein: CASRETGDHTGAFF.

This clonotype was counted ten times or more. The chain couples TRBV20-1 to TRBJ1-1; 11 positions match TRBD1. The length of the CDR3 is 13 residues. V was pared by 4 bases and J by 3 bases, with 1 base of the junction left unmatched. Germline V gene sequence: CDR1 DFQATT, CDR2 SNEGSKA (reference sequence). CDR3 sequence: CSAKGQGDTEAFF. The CDR3 coding sequence is TGCAGTGCTAAGGGACAGGGGGACACTGAAGCTTTCTTT.

About this clonotype: A much larger clone differs by one base, so this may be a read error. This chain connects TRBV7-9 to TRBJ1-4; 8 bases align to TRBD1. The CDR3 contains 15 residues. The germline V gene encodes CDR1 SEHNR and CDR2 FQNEAQ (reference sequence). Here the CDR3 reads CAGSAWTGNNEKLFF. Here the CDR3 DNA reads TGTGCCGGCAGCGCCTGGACAGGGAATAATGAAAAACTGTTTTTT.